A selection of T cell receptor beta chains follows, all from one sample in a study of shared clonotypes between healthy human individuals. Libraries were prepared by immunoSEQ multiplex PCR; TCRdb keeps only in-frame clonotypes and omits some of them. The table has fewer than 550,000 clones, about 79% seen once; the top ten hold around 12%. Sequencing input: PBMCs. The receptors originated from a middle-aged woman in good health. Some clones in this sample may be carry-over from other donors' samples. The CDR3 runs from the conserved cysteine through the conserved F or W. The D gene is left open where the match is weak. Part of the rows lack a size; the others show once, few, many or a class for expanded clones.

v_call	d_call	cdr3_length	clone_size	j_call	cdr3_nt	cdr3_aa
TRBV4-3	-	15	-	TRBJ1-2	TGCGCCAGCAGCCAGGGGACGGACACATTCTATGGCTACACCTTC	CASSQGTDTFYGYTF
TRBV18	-	13	-	TRBJ1-5	TGTGCCAGCACAACTGGTGATTCGGGGCCCCAGCATTTT	CASTTGDSGPQHF
TRBV10-2	-	17	-	TRBJ2-7	TGCGCCAGCAGTGAGTCTCCCTTTCGCAGACCCATGGACGAGCAGTACTTC	CASSESPFRRPMDEQYF
TRBV2	-	14	few	TRBJ1-2	TGTGCCAGCAGTGGCAGGGTCGTGGACTATGGCTACACCTTC	CASSGRVVDYGYTF
TRBV6-1	TRBD2	15	-	TRBJ2-3	TGTGCCAGCAGTGAAAGCGGGGCTAGCACAGATACGCAGTATTTT	CASSESGASTDTQYF
TRBV27	TRBD2	14	once	TRBJ2-1	TGTGCCAGCAGCCTAGCGGGTGTGTACAATGAGCAGTTCTTC	CASSLAGVYNEQFF
TRBV5-1	TRBD2	15	once	TRBJ2-5	TGCGCCAGCAGCTTAGCGGGAGTCCCCCTAGAGACCCAGTACTTC	CASSLAGVPLETQYF
TRBV5-1	-	15	-	TRBJ2-2	TGCGCCAGCAGCTTGGACACGCCGAACACCGGGGAGCTGTTTTTT	CASSLDTPNTGELFF
TRBV29-1	-	12	once	TRBJ2-7	TGCAGCGTATCAGGGGAATCCTACGAGCAGTACTTC	CSVSGESYEQYF
TRBV5-5	-	16	few	TRBJ1-1	TGTGCCAGCAGCTTGTTAATTCAGGGTGGGGACACTGAAGCTTTCTTT	CASSLLIQGGDTEAFF
TRBV5-1	-	17	-	TRBJ2-7	TGCGCCAGCAGCTTGAATCCCTTCGGTCAGGGTAGCTACGAGCAGTACTTC	CASSLNPFGQGSYEQYF
TRBV10-3	-	14	-	TRBJ1-4	TGTGCCATCAGTGAGTCCCGGGGAGAAGAAAAACTGTTTTTT	CAISESRGEEKLFF
TRBV5-6	TRBD1	13	-	TRBJ2-3	TGTGCCAGCAGCCGGGGACAGGAGGGTACGCAGTATTTT	CASSRGQEGTQYF
TRBV7-3	-	13	once	TRBJ2-3	TGTGCCAGCAGCTCCTCCCCCACAGATACGCAGTATTTT	CASSSSPTDTQYF